This T cell receptor beta chain came from a study of shared clonotypes between healthy human individuals. Study-wide points: Non-shared clonotypes showed lower generation probabilities than clonotypes common to all four donors.

Note on this clone: What it binds is not known.

CDR1 is MDHEN and CDR2 is SYDVKM in the germline V gene. The V end was cut by 3 bases, the J end by 5 bases, with 5 bases between. The CDR3 consists of 12 residues. Naive CD8 cells lacked CD45RO and underwent positive selection for CCR7, leaving out terminally differentiated effector memory CD45RA+ cells. The table came from immunoSEQ multiplex PCR; TCRdb's copy has only in-frame clones and leaves some out. Of about 700,000 clones listed, around 90% are singletons. V and J are TRBV28 and TRBJ2-1, with TRBD2 as a possible D gene (5 bases). Sequences were obtained from naive CD8+ T cells sorted from blood. This receptor was identified in a man between 25 and 39 years old in good health. This CDR3 reads CASSLTNNEQFF. In nucleotides, the CDR3 is TGTGCCAGCAGTTTGACTAACAATGAGCAGTTCTTC.